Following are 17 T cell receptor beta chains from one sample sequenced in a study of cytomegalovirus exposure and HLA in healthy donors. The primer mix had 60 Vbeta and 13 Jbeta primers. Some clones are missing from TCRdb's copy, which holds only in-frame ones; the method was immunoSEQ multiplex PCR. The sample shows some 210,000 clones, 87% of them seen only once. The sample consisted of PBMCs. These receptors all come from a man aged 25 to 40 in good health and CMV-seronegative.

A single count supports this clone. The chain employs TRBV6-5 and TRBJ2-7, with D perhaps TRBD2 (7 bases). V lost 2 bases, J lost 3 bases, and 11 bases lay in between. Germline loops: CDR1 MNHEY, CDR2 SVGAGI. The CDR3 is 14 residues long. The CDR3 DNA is TGTGCCAGCAGTTACGGGGGGGGACACTACGAGCAGTACTTC. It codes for CASSYGGGHYEQYF.

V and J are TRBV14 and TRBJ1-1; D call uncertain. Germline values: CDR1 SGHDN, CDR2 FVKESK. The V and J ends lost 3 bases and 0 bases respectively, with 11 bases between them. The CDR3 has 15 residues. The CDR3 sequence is CASSQLGPLNTEAFF. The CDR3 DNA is TGTGCCAGCAGCCAGCTAGGCCCTTTGAACACTGAAGCTTTCTTT.

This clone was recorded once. The DNA of the CDR3 is TGTGCCAGCAGCTCCTCCGGGACAGGGGTTTACGGCTACACCTTC. This encodes CASSSSGTGVYGYTF. The chain is built from TRBV7-2 and TRBJ1-2, with 10 bases lining up with TRBD1. CDR1 and CDR2 (germline): SGHTA, FQGNSA. The CDR3 extends over 15 amino acids. The V gene end was trimmed by 4 bases and the J gene end by 8 bases; junction bases not matched to a gene: 10.

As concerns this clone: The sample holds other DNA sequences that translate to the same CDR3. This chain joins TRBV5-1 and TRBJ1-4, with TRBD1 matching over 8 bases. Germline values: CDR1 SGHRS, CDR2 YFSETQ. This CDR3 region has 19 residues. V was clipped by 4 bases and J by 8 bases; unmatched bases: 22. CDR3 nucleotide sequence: TGCGCCAGCAGCCATTCAACTCAGGGGGCGCCGCGAGGGAGCGAAAAACTGTTTTTT. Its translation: CASSHSTQGAPRGSEKLFF.

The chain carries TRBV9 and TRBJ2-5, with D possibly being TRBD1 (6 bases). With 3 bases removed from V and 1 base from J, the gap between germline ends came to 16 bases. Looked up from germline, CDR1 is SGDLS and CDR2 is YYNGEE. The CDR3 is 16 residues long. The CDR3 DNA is TGTGCCAGCAGCGCTATTCCGACAGGTTCCCAAGAGACCCAGTACTTC. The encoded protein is CASSAIPTGSQETQYF.

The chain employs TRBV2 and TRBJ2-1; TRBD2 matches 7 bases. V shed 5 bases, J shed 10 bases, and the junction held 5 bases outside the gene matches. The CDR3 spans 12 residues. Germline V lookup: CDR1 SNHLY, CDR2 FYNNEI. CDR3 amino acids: CASSKGLYEQFF. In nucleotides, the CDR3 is TGTGCCAGCAGTAAGGGACTATACGAGCAGTTCTTC.

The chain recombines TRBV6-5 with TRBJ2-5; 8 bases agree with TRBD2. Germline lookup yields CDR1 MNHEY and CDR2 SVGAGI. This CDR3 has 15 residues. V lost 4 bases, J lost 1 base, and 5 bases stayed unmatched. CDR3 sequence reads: CASSSPSGGQETQYF. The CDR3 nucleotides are TGTGCCAGCAGTTCCCCGAGCGGGGGCCAAGAGACCCAGTACTTC.

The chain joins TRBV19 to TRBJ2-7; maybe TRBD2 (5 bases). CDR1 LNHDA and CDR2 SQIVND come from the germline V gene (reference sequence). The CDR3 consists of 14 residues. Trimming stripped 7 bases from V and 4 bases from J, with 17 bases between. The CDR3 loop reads CASNSPGKEYEQYF. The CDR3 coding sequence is TGTGCCAGTAACTCCCCCGGGAAAGAATACGAGCAGTACTTC.

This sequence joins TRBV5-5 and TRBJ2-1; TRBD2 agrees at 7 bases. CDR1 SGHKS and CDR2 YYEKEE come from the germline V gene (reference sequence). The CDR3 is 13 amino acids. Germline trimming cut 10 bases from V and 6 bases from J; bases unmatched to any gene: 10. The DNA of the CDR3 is TGTGCCTGGGGGGGGGTGAACATCAATGAGCAGTTCTTC. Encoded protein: CAWGGVNINEQFF.

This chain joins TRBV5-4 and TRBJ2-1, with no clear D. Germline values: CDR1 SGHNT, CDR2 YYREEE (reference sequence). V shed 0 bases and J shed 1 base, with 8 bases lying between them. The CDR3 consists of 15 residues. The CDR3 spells CASSLGGQSYNEQFF. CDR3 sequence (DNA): TGTGCCAGCAGCTTGGGAGGCCAGTCCTACAATGAGCAGTTCTTC. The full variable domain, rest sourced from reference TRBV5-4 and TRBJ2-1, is ETGVTQSPTHLIKTRGQQVTLRCSSQSGHNTVSWYQQALGQGPQFIFQYYREEENGRGNFPPRFSGLQFPNYSSELNVNALELDDSALYLCASSLGGQSYNEQFFGPGTRLTVL.

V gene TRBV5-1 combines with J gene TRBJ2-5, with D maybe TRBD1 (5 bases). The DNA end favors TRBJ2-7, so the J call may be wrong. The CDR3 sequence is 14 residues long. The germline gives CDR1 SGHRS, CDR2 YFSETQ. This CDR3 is CASSLEQGSYEQYF. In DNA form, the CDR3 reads TGCGCCAGCAGCTTGGAGCAGGGCTCCTACGAGCAGTACTTC.

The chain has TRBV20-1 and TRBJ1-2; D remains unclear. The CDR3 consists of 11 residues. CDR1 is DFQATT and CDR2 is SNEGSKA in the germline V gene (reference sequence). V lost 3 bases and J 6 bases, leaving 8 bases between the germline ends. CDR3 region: CSASPRNGYTF. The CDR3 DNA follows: TGCAGTGCTAGTCCCAGAAATGGCTACACCTTC.

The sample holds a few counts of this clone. The CDR3 sequence is CASSFSSGQAELFF. CDR3 DNA: TGCGCCAGCAGCTTTTCGAGTGGTCAGGCGGAGCTGTTTTTT. The chain links TRBV5-1 to TRBJ2-2; the D is unclear. The CDR3 extends over 14 amino acids. CDR1 is SGHRS, CDR2 YFSETQ, per germline. The V end was cut by 2 bases, the J end by 10 bases, with 15 bases between. Full variable domain (outside the CDR3, taken from reference TRBV5-1 and TRBJ2-2): KAGVTQTPRYLIKTRGQQVTLSCSPISGHRSVSWYQQTPGQGLQFLFEYFSETQRNKGNFPGRFSGRQFSNSRSEMNVSTLELGDSALYLCASSFSSGQAELFFGEGSRLTVL.

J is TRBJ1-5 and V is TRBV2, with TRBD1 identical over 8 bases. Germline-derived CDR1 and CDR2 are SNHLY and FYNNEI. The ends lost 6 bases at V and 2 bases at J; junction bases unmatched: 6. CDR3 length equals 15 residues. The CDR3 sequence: CASRRQGSGNQPQHF. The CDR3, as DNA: TGTGCCAGCAGAAGACAGGGGTCGGGCAATCAGCCCCAGCATTTT.

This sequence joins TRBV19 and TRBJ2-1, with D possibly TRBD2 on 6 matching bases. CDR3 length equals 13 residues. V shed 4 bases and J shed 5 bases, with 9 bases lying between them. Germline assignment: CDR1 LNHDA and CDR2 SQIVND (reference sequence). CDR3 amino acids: CASSNGGDNEQFF. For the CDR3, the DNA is TGTGCCAGTAGTAACGGGGGAGACAATGAGCAGTTCTTC.

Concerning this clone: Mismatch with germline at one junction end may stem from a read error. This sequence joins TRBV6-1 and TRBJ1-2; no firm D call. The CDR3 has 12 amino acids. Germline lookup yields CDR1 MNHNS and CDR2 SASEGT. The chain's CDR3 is CASSGSKAGEFF. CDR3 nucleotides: TGTGCCAGCAGTGGAAGTAAGGCCGGGGAGTTCTTC.

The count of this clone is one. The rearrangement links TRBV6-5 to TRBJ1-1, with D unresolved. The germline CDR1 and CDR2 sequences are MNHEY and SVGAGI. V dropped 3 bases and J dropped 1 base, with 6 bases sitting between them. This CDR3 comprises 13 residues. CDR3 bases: TGTGCCAGCAGTTATGGCAAGAACACTGAAGCTTTCTTT. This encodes CASSYGKNTEAFF.